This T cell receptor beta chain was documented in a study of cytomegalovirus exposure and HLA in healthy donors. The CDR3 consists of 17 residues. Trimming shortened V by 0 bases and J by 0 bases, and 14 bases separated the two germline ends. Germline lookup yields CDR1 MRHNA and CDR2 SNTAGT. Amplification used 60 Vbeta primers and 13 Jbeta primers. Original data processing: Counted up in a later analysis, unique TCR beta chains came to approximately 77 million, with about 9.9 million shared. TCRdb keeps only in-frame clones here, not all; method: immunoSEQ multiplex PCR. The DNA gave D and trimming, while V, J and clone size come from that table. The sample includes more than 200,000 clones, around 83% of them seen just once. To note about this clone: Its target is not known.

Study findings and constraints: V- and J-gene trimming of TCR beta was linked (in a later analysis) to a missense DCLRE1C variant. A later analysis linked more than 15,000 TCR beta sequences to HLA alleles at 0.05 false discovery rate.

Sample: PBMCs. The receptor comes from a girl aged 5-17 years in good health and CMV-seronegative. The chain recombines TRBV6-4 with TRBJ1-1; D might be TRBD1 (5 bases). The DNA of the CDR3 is TGTGCCAGCAGTGACTCGCCAGGGTTTATTATGAACACTGAAGCTTTCTTT. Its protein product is CASSDSPGFIMNTEAFF.